A selection of T cell receptor beta chains follows, all from one sample in a study of T cell responses to AZD1222 COVID-19 vaccine. This table comes from immunoSEQ multiplex PCR, and its TCRdb copy is limited to in-frame clones, with some not included. The data show some 100,000 clones, about 89% seen once. The specimen was peripheral blood, collected on day 0 of AZD1222 vaccination. The receptors were gathered from an adult in good health. Each CDR3 is given with its conserved first and last residue. The order of the fields is J gene, clone size, D gene, CDR3 length, V gene, CDR3 protein, CDR3 DNA. The D gene is left open where the match is weak. Rows may omit the clone size; those that give it use once, few, many or a size class.

>TRBJ1-4|NA|NA|15|TRBV5-1
CASSLEGTTNEKLFF
TGCGCCAGCAGCTTGGAAGGGACGACTAATGAAAAACTGTTTTTT
>TRBJ2-7|NA|TRBD1|15|TRBV9
CASSGRQGTLDEQYF
TGTGCCAGCAGCGGACGACAGGGGACGCTGGACGAGCAGTACTTC
>TRBJ2-7|once|NA|12|TRBV6-4
CASIWGRDEQYF
TGTGCCAGTATATGGGGCCGGGACGAGCAGTACTTC
>TRBJ1-5|NA|TRBD1|19|TRBV6-4
CASSDSNTNLDRGNQPQHF
TGTGCCAGCAGTGACTCCAACACCAATCTAGACAGGGGAAATCAGCCCCAGCATTTT
>TRBJ1-6|NA|NA|15|TRBV6-5
CASSYGTLYNSPLHF
TGTGCCAGCAGTTACGGGACCCTCTATAATTCACCCCTCCACTTT
>TRBJ2-7|NA|NA|14|TRBV7-2
CASSLTVGSYEQYF
TGTGCCAGCAGCTTAACAGTCGGCTCCTACGAGCAGTACTTC
>TRBJ2-7|NA|NA|14|TRBV7-9
CASSLLGSGPEQYF
TGTGCCAGCAGCTTACTGGGGTCCGGGCCCGAGCAGTACTTC
>TRBJ1-2|few|NA|14|TRBV2
CASSEFGELGGYTF
TGTGCCAGCAGTGAATTCGGCGAGCTAGGTGGCTACACCTTC
>TRBJ2-7|NA|TRBD2|15|TRBV3-1/TRBV3-2
CASSYGTSASYEQYF
TGTGCCAGCAGCTACGGGACTAGCGCCTCCTACGAGCAGTACTTC
>TRBJ2-2|once|NA|16|TRBV7-6
CASSLDVATNTGELFF
TGTGCCAGCAGCTTAGATGTTGCTACCAACACCGGGGAGCTGTTTTTT
>TRBJ2-1|NA|TRBD1|14|TRBV5-1
CASSPGQGSGEQFF
TGCGCCAGCAGCCCAGGACAGGGTTCGGGTGAGCAGTTCTTC
>TRBJ2-1|many|NA|13|TRBV7-9
CASRLESGNEQFF
TGTGCCAGCAGGTTAGAATCCGGCAATGAGCAGTTCTTC
>TRBJ1-6|NA|NA|15|TRBV25-1
CASSEGALGDSPLHF
TGTGCCAGCAGTGAAGGGGCGTTGGGGGATTCACCCCTCCACTTT
>TRBJ2-5|NA|NA|15|TRBV12-5
CARLGGRFYEETQYF
TGTGCTAGATTGGGGGGCAGGTTTTACGAAGAGACCCAGTACTTC
>TRBJ2-7|NA|NA|18|TRBV4-1
CASSQGRGLIPTSYEQYF
TGCGCCAGCAGCCAAGGGCGGGGGCTAATCCCAACAAGCTACGAGCAGTACTTC
>TRBJ2-7|NA|NA|13|TRBV27
CARLDDNFYEQYF
TGTGCCAGGTTAGACGACAACTTCTACGAGCAGTACTTC
>TRBJ1-1|NA|NA|17|TRBV10-3
CAISERERTDLNTEAFF
TGTGCCATCAGTGAAAGAGAACGGACAGATTTGAACACTGAAGCTTTCTTT
>TRBJ1-1|few|NA|16|TRBV6-5
CASSYDPGHTHLLVVF
TGTGCCAGCAGTTACGACCCGGGGCATACTCACCTTCTTGTAGTCTTT
>TRBJ2-1|once|TRBD2|17|TRBV28
CASHTPGLAGEMYEQFF
TGTGCCAGCCATACACCGGGGCTAGCGGGAGAGATGTATGAGCAGTTCTTC
>TRBJ1-6|NA|TRBD1|15|TRBV15
CATSNRGRLGSPLHF
TGTGCCACCAGCAACAGGGGGCGTCTCGGTTCACCCCTCCACTTT
>TRBJ1-1|NA|NA|19|TRBV24-1
CATSDLWGRLQGKNTEAFF
TGTGCCACCAGTGATTTGTGGGGAAGGCTACAGGGAAAGAACACTGAAGCTTTCTTT
>TRBJ1-1|once|NA|13|TRBV5-1
CASSQQTDTEAFF
TGCGCCAGCAGCCAGCAGACAGACACTGAAGCTTTCTTT
>TRBJ1-4|NA|NA|14|TRBV5-4
CASSLGSRGEKLFF
TGTGCCAGCAGCTTGGGATCGCGAGGGGAAAAACTGTTTTTT
>TRBJ2-7|NA|NA|11|TRBV27
CASRKNYEQYF
TGTGCCAGCAGAAAAAACTACGAGCAGTACTTC
>TRBJ2-1|few|NA|17|TRBV10-3
CAISESAGGDSYNEQFF
TGTGCCATCAGTGAGTCGGCGGGCGGGGACTCCTACAATGAGCAGTTCTTC
>TRBJ1-1|NA|TRBD1|15|TRBV27
CASNPTGQGYTEAFF
TGTGCCAGCAACCCTACCGGACAGGGATACACTGAAGCTTTCTTT
>TRBJ2-1|NA|TRBD1|14|TRBV6-5
CASSWDSSYNEQFF
TGTGCCAGCAGCTGGGACAGCTCCTACAATGAGCAGTTCTTC
>TRBJ2-7|NA|NA|14|TRBV5-4
CASSLGGPPDEQYF
TGTGCCAGCAGCCTAGGAGGACCCCCGGATGAGCAGTACTTC
>TRBJ2-1|once|TRBD2|17|TRBV25-1
CAINIGTSGISYNEQFF
TGTGCCATCAACATCGGGACTAGCGGGATATCCTACAATGAGCAGTTCTTC
>TRBJ1-2|NA|TRBD1|15|TRBV28
CATARVTGQGFGYTF
TGTGCCACCGCCCGAGTGACGGGACAGGGATTTGGCTACACCTTC
>TRBJ2-2|NA|NA|15|TRBV19
CASSIGTDYTGELFF
TGTGCCAGTAGTATAGGTACAGATTACACCGGGGAGCTGTTTTTT
>TRBJ2-7|NA|NA|13|TRBV6-6
CASSNRYRDEQYF
TGTGCCAGCAGTAACCGTTATCGGGACGAGCAGTACTTC
>TRBJ1-2|NA|NA|13|TRBV10-3
CAIRSGPSSGYTF
TGTGCCATCAGGTCGGGACCGAGCAGTGGCTACACCTTC
>TRBJ1-6|NA|NA|13|TRBV7-9
CASSPGLRPPLHF
TGTGCCAGCAGCCCAGGTTTGAGGCCACCCCTCCACTTT
>TRBJ1-3|NA|TRBD1|16|TRBV12-5
CASGLVSGTAGNTIYF
TGTGCTAGTGGTTTGGTCTCCGGGACAGCTGGAAACACCATATATTTT
>TRBJ1-1|NA|NA|13|TRBV7-9
CASSLAWGTEAFF
TGTGCCAGCAGCTTAGCCTGGGGTACTGAAGCTTTCTTT
>TRBJ1-1|NA|TRBD1|14|TRBV18
CASSAGQTNTEAFF
TGTGCCAGCTCCGCGGGACAGACGAACACTGAAGCTTTCTTT
>TRBJ2-1|once|NA|16|TRBV19
CASSTLVGGPYNEQFF
TGTGCCAGTAGCACATTAGTTGGGGGGCCCTACAATGAGCAGTTCTTC
>TRBJ1-4|NA|NA|13|TRBV5-6
CASSLDRDEKLFF
TGTGCCAGCAGCTTGGACAGGGATGAAAAACTGTTTTTT
>TRBJ2-6|NA|NA|15|TRBV5-4
CASSLIGAGANVLTF
TGTGCCAGCAGCTTGATAGGGGCGGGGGCCAACGTCCTGACTTTC
>TRBJ1-1|NA|NA|12|TRBV5-6
CASNRRHTEAFF
TGTGCCAGCAACCGCCGCCACACTGAAGCTTTCTTT
>TRBJ1-1|NA|NA|14|TRBV5-5
CASSLVGEGTEAFF
TGTGCCAGCAGCTTGGTAGGGGAAGGCACTGAAGCTTTCTTT
>TRBJ2-3|once|NA|13|TRBV7-2
CASSLLQGDTQYF
TGTGCCAGCAGCTTATTACAGGGTGATACGCAGTATTTT
>TRBJ2-1|NA|TRBD1|15|TRBV6-6
CASSLGQGVSNEQFF
TGTGCCAGCAGTCTCGGACAGGGGGTCTCCAATGAGCAGTTCTTC
>TRBJ2-1|NA|TRBD1|15|TRBV15
CATSVPGQAEAEQFF
TGTGCCACCAGCGTGCCGGGACAGGCTGAGGCTGAGCAGTTCTTC
>TRBJ1-3|NA|NA|13|TRBV5-1
CASSLDIGNTIYF
TGCGCCAGCAGCTTGGACATTGGAAACACCATATATTTT
>TRBJ2-7|NA|NA|13|TRBV10-3
CAISEFKVYEQYF
TGTGCCATCAGTGAGTTCAAAGTCTACGAGCAGTACTTC
>TRBJ2-2|NA|NA|15|TRBV5-1
CASSLAGFGTGELFF
TGCGCCAGCAGCTTGGCGGGGTTCGGCACCGGGGAGCTGTTTTTT
>TRBJ2-1|NA|TRBD1|19|TRBV6-1
CASSAFYVWTGGAFEKQFF
TGTGCCAGCAGTGCCTTCTACGTCTGGACAGGGGGCGCGTTCGAGAAGCAGTTCTTC
>TRBJ1-1|few|NA|15|TRBV15
CATSRSKTGNTEAFF
TGTGCCACCAGCAGGAGCAAAACAGGGAACACTGAAGCTTTCTTT
>TRBJ2-3|NA|NA|14|TRBV14
CASSPRAGADTQYF
TGTGCCAGCAGCCCCCGGGCAGGGGCAGATACGCAGTATTTT
>TRBJ1-4|NA|NA|15|TRBV3-1/TRBV3-2
CASSTIGRRNEKLFF
TGTGCCAGCAGCACGATCGGACGGCGGAATGAAAAACTGTTTTTT
>TRBJ2-1|few|TRBD2|16|TRBV9
CASSVGTSGNSDEQFF
TGTGCCAGCAGCGTCGGTACTAGCGGGAATTCGGATGAGCAGTTCTTC
>TRBJ2-1|NA|NA|15|TRBV5-1
CASSLRPVSYNEQFF
TGCGCCAGCAGCTTGCGGCCGGTCTCCTACAATGAGCAGTTCTTC
>TRBJ2-7|NA|NA|13|TRBV14
CASSWQETYEQYF
TGTGCCAGCAGCTGGCAGGAGACCTACGAGCAGTACTTC